The clone carrying this TCR beta chain occurred once. This sample stems from a study of OX40 agonist ivuxolimab in advanced cancers. Study-wide background: Patients were dosed with the agonistic anti-OX40 (CD134) antibody ivuxolimab.

Measured with immunoSEQ multiplex PCR; TCRdb has only the in-frame clones, and not every one. This sample carries about 61,000 clones, approximately 77% of them seen once, and the ten largest clones take around 0.52%. The receptor comes from an adult with an advanced solid tumor such as melanoma, head and neck, liver or kidney cancer. The sequencing here drew on CD4+ or CD8+ T cells sorted from blood, taken in a trial of the OX40 agonist ivuxolimab.

The CDR3 DNA is TGTGCCAGTAGTATAGCTGGCGGGAGACTAGCCAAAAACATTCAGTACTTC. The encoded protein is CASSIAGGRLAKNIQYF. The chain joins TRBV19 to TRBJ2-4; 7 nucleotides match TRBD2. Germline-derived CDR1 and CDR2 are LNHDA and SQIVND (reference sequence). Germline trimming cut 1 base from V and 0 bases from J; bases unmatched to any gene: 6. There are 17 residues in the CDR3.